The 24 T cell receptor beta chains below all came from one sample that was sequenced in a study of spatial heterogeneity in lung cancer. Time point here: sample taken at primary tumor resection. Whole RNA came from tumor, nontumor lung or frozen PBMC and was sequenced without being sorted. TCRdb redid the calling of the 5' RACE reads with MiXCR, one entry per CDR3 protein. The sample lists tens of thousands of distinct CDR3 sequences; 7.5% were seen once. This specimen was PBMCs, taken at surgery. These receptors came from a male donor with early-stage non-small cell lung cancer.

There are many counts of this clonotype. This sequence joins TRBV2 and TRBJ1-5; unclear D gene. The V gene's germline CDR1 is SNHLY and CDR2 FYNNEI. The CDR3 contains 15 residues. V was clipped by 7 bases and J by 0 bases, with 13 bases between them. The CDR3 loop reads CASTIDAHSNQPQHF. The CDR3 DNA reads as TGTGCCAGCACCATAGATGCACATAGCAATCAGCCCCAGCATTTT.

The chain has TRBV18 and TRBJ1-2, with 9 bases identical to TRBD1. There are 16 residues in the CDR3. The trim removed 0 bases at V and 4 bases at J, leaving 6 bases unmatched. Germline values: CDR1 KGHSH, CDR2 LQKENI. In DNA, the CDR3 is TGTGCCAGCTCACCACCGGGACAGGGCTACGGCTATGGCTACACCTTC. This encodes CASSPPGQGYGYGYTF.

This clonotype was recorded at least ten times. The chain joins TRBV12-3 or TRBV12-4 to TRBJ1-5; D is perhaps TRBD1 (6 bases). Trimming took 5 bases from V and 5 from J, leaving 10 bases between them. This CDR3 region has 13 residues. The CDR3 coding sequence is TGTGCCAGCAGTGGTACAGGGTATCAGCCCCAGCATTTT. The encoded protein is CASSGTGYQPQHF.

The V gene is TRBV2, the J gene TRBJ1-2; the D gene is possibly TRBD1 (5 bases). Trimming cost V 7 bases and J 8 bases, with 20 bases left between them. CDR1 is SNHLY and CDR2 is FYNNEI in the germline V gene. The CDR3 is 14 amino acids. The CDR3 region has the DNA TGTGCCAGCAAAATGGGGGGTGGTCCCCAGGGCTACACCTTC. Protein sequence: CASKMGGGPQGYTF. The full variable domain, completed using reference TRBV2 and TRBJ1-2, is EPEVTQTPSHQVTQMGQEVILRCVPISNHLYFYWYRQILGQKVEFLVSFYNNEISEKSEIFDDQFSVERPDGSNFTLKIRSTKLEDSAMYFCASKMGGGPQGYTFGSGTRLTVV.

This clonotype was seen ten or more times. V is TRBV10-3 and J is TRBJ2-2; weak D call: TRBD2 (5 bases). With 3 bases removed from V and 4 bases from J, the gap between germline ends came to 6 bases. Germline lookup yields CDR1 ENHRY and CDR2 SYGVKD. This CDR3 has 13 residues. The CDR3 here is CAISDGSTGELFF. CDR3 sequence (DNA): TGTGCCATCAGTGATGGGAGCACCGGGGAGCTGTTTTTT.

This clonotype has at least ten counts. The chain carries TRBV5-1 and TRBJ1-1, with TRBD1 matching 7 bases. This CDR3 contains 12 residues. Trimming at V came to 5 bases and at J to 8 bases, leaving 6 bases not matched to a gene. Per the germline V gene, CDR1 is SGHRS and CDR2 is YFSETQ. The CDR3 is CASSQGGLEAFF. The CDR3 DNA reads as TGCGCCAGCAGTCAGGGGGGACTCGAAGCTTTCTTT. Supplemented by reference TRBV5-1 and TRBJ1-1, the full variable domain reads KAGVTQTPRYLIKTRGQQVTLSCSPISGHRSVSWYQQTPGQGLQFLFEYFSETQRNKGNFPGRFSGRQFSNSRSEMNVSTLELGDSALYLCASSQGGLEAFFGQGTRLTVV.

This clonotype occurred a few times. This sequence joins TRBV19 and TRBJ2-7; TRBD2 matches at 8 bases. With 3 bases clipped from V and 3 bases from J, the junction kept 7 bases outside the gene matches. CDR3 size: 15 residues. Germline V gene lookup returns CDR1 LNHDA and CDR2 SQIVND (reference sequence). The DNA of the CDR3 is TGTGCCAGTAGTATTTTGGCGGGAGGCGGCTACGAGCAGTACGTC. Residues: CASSILAGGGYEQYV.

This clonotype was detected ten times or more. The J gene is TRBJ2-5, the V gene TRBV29-1; TRBD2 is a possible D gene (6 bases). The germline CDR1 and CDR2 sequences are SQVTM and ANQGSEA. The CDR3 totals 12 residues. V was clipped by 7 bases and J by 5 bases, with 14 bases between them. The CDR3 sequence: CSGGGPGETQYF. The DNA for the CDR3 is TGCAGCGGTGGAGGGCCGGGTGAGACCCAGTACTTC.

This clonotype was picked up a small number of times. V gene TRBV13 combines with J gene TRBJ1-1; D is unclear. The ends were cut back, 3 bases at V and 4 bases at J, with 12 bases in the middle. CDR3 length equals 14 residues. CDR1 and CDR2 (germline): PRHDT, FYEKMQ (reference sequence). The CDR3: CASSFRGSGTEAFF. In DNA form, the CDR3 reads TGTGCCAGCAGCTTTAGAGGGTCCGGCACTGAAGCTTTCTTT. Full variable domain (remainder filled in from reference TRBV13 and TRBJ1-1): AAGVIQSPRHLIKEKRETATLKCYPIPRHDTVYWYQQGPGQDPQFLISFYEKMQSDKGSIPDRFSAQQFSDYHSELNMSSLELGDSALYFCASSFRGSGTEAFFGQGTRLTVV.

The V call is TRBV20-1, the J call TRBJ2-3; no definite D call. The CDR3 loop spans 13 amino acids. The germline CDR1 and CDR2 sequences are DFQATT and SNEGSKA (reference sequence). The ends were cut back, 3 bases at V and 8 bases at J, with 15 bases in the middle. The CDR3 sequence is CSASLAEHGTQYF. In DNA form, the CDR3 reads TGCAGTGCTAGTTTGGCGGAGCACGGTACGCAGTATTTT.

The chain recombines TRBV6-6 with TRBJ2-3; the D gene is possibly TRBD2 (6 bases). Germline CDR1 reads MNHNY; CDR2 reads SVGAGI (reference sequence). The CDR3 runs 14 residues. V lost 0 bases, J lost 3 bases, and 7 bases lay in between. The CDR3 DNA sequence: TGTGCCAGCAGTTACTCTCGGGGGACAGATACGCAGTATTTT. Its translation is CASSYSRGTDTQYF.

This clonotype was counted at least ten times. The chain employs TRBV29-1 and TRBJ2-4; a possible D gene is TRBD1 (6 bases). CDR1 and CDR2 from the germline V gene are SQVTM and ANQGSEA. V lost 2 bases to trimming and J lost 6 bases, with 14 bases between them. The CDR3 runs 14 residues. In nucleotides, the CDR3 is TGCAGCGTTGAAACAGGGCGTCCAACAAACATTCAGTACTTC. Residues: CSVETGRPTNIQYF.

This clonotype turned up a few times. This sequence joins TRBV28 and TRBJ1-5, with TRBD1 as a possible D gene (6 bases). The CDR3 has 14 residues. Germline V CDR1 and CDR2: MDHEN, SYDVKM. V lost 5 bases and J 6 bases, leaving 14 bases between the germline ends. The CDR3 coding sequence is TGTGCCAGCAGTACGGCGGACAGTGCTCAGCCCCAGCATTTT. Translation gives CASSTADSAQPQHF. The whole variable domain, filled in from reference TRBV28 and TRBJ1-5, reads DVKVTQSSRYLVKRTGEKVFLECVQDMDHENMFWYRQDPGLGLRLIYFSYDVKMKEKGDIPEGYSVSREKKERFSLILESASTNQTSMYLCASSTADSAQPQHFGDGTRLSIL.

The rearrangement uses TRBV2 and TRBJ2-7, with TRBD2 identical over 7 bases. The germline V gene has CDR1 SNHLY and CDR2 FYNNEI. The CDR3 spans 18 residues. Trimming removed 1 base from V and 2 bases from J; junction bases left unmatched: 14. This CDR3 reads CASSEVDTSAGVTYEQYV. The CDR3 DNA reads as TGTGCCAGCAGTGAAGTCGACACGTCGGCGGGAGTGACCTACGAGCAGTACGTC.

V gene TRBV4-2 combines with J gene TRBJ1-2; the match to TRBD1 covers 9 bases. The CDR3 loop spans 16 amino acids. The V and J ends lost 2 bases and 2 bases, in that order; junction bases with no gene match: 6. Germline V gene data show CDR1 as LGHNA and CDR2 as YNFKEQ. The DNA for the CDR3 is TGTGCCAGCAGCCAACCGGGACAGGGATTCAACTATGGCTACACCTTC. Protein sequence: CASSQPGQGFNYGYTF.

The gene calls are TRBV7-9 and TRBJ1-1, with D perhaps matching TRBD1 (5 bases). The germline V and J ends were trimmed by 2 bases and 5 bases, with 21 bases remaining between them. CDR1 and CDR2 from the germline V gene are SEHNR and FQNEAQ (reference sequence). The CDR3 runs to 17 residues. The CDR3 region is CASSLPVQGDVGTEAFF. DNA of the CDR3: TGTGCCAGCAGCTTACCGGTTCAGGGTGACGTGGGAACTGAAGCTTTCTTT. The variable domain in full, with the rest retrieved from reference TRBV7-9 and TRBJ1-1, is DTGVSQNPRHKITKRGQNVTFRCDPISEHNRLYWYRQTLGQGPEFLTYFQNEAQLEKSRLLSDRFSAERPKGSFSTLEIQRTEQGDSAMYLCASSLPVQGDVGTEAFFGQGTRLTVV.

This clonotype has ten or more counts. The rearrangement links TRBV6-2 or TRBV6-3 to TRBJ2-1; 14 positions match TRBD2. V trimming: 6 bases; J trimming: 6 bases; junction bases outside the gene matches: 1. Germline V lookup: CDR1 MNHEY, CDR2 SVGEGT. The CDR3 sequence is 14 residues long. The CDR3 here is CASSGLAGGNEQFF. For the CDR3, the DNA is TGTGCCAGCAGCGGACTAGCGGGGGGCAATGAGCAGTTCTTC.

The sample holds one count of this clonotype. A read error may explain this, as a much larger clone is one base away. J is TRBJ1-1 and V is TRBV18; a possible D gene is TRBD1 (6 bases). Germline CDR1 is KGHSH and CDR2 is LQKENI. This CDR3 is 14 amino acids long. The CDR3: CASSLLGANTEASF. The CDR3 region has the DNA TGTGCCAGCTCACTTTTGGGGGCAAACACTGAAGCTTCCTTT.

This clonotype was picked up many times. CDR3 amino acids: CASRPDGTASYEQYV. CDR3 in DNA: TGTGCCAGCAGACCAGACGGGACAGCATCCTACGAGCAGTACGTC. The V and J genes are TRBV21-1 and TRBJ2-7; TRBD1, the table's D call, lacks a check against the DNA. TRBV21-1 has pseudogene status. The CDR3 has 15 amino acids.

This clonotype was recorded a few times. The chain is built from TRBV6-1 and TRBJ2-5; D might be TRBD1 or TRBD2, each matching 5 bases. The germline V gene has CDR1 MNHNS and CDR2 SASEGT. With 7 bases removed from V and 4 bases from J, the gap between germline ends came to 16 bases. This CDR3 has 14 amino acids. The CDR3 nucleotides read TGTGCCAGCACTGGGTGGTCAGGGACAGAGACCCAGTACTTC. It encodes CASTGWSGTETQYF.

The genes are TRBV20-1 and TRBJ1-3; a weak D match, TRBD1 (6 bases). Germline V gene lookup returns CDR1 DFQATT and CDR2 SNEGSKA (reference sequence). The CDR3 is 13 amino acids. Trimming pared 5 bases from V and 9 bases from J, leaving 17 bases between. For the CDR3, the DNA is TGCAGTGCTGTTATCACAGGGTCTGGCACCATATATTTT. Translated: CSAVITGSGTIYF.

In this sample, this clonotype turned up a few times. V and J are TRBV15 and TRBJ2-4, with 7 bases lining up with TRBD1. Germline V gives CDR1 LNHNV, CDR2 YYDKDF (reference sequence). The V segment lost 5 bases and the J segment 2 bases; nucleotides outside the gene matches: 12. The CDR3 has 17 amino acids. The CDR3 reads CATSPPGQALTKNIQYF. CDR3 in DNA: TGTGCCACCAGCCCCCCCGGACAGGCTTTAACCAAAAACATTCAGTACTTC.

A few counts support this clonotype. The chain employs TRBV18 and TRBJ2-1, with 7 positions matching TRBD1. CDR1 and CDR2 (germline): KGHSH, LQKENI. The CDR3 sequence is 15 residues long. The J segment lost 6 bases and the V segment lost 3 bases, leaving 8 bases of the junction unmatched. CDR3 nucleotide sequence: TGTGCCAGCTCACCCGGGACAGAAATACCCAATGAGCAGTTCTTC. It specifies CASSPGTEIPNEQFF.

This clonotype came up many times. The V call is TRBV9, the J call TRBJ2-1; TRBD2 agrees at 13 bases. Germline V gene lookup returns CDR1 SGDLS and CDR2 YYNGEE. V trimming: 5 bases; J trimming: 5 bases; junction bases outside the gene matches: 7. The CDR3 loop spans 16 amino acids. As DNA, the CDR3 is TGTGCCAGCAGTCATTCCGGGACTAGCGGGAACAATGAGCAGTTCTTC. Translating gives CASSHSGTSGNNEQFF.